These 22 T cell receptor beta chains were sequenced from one sample in a study of blood T cell repertoires in COVID-19. Only in-frame clones appear in the TCRdb table, and some are missing; sequencing was by immunoSEQ multiplex PCR. The data show about 74,000 clones, approximately 84% seen once. Source material: peripheral blood. The source is a man aged 70 or older with acute or convalescent COVID-19.

A single count supports this clone. This rearrangement joins TRBV24-1 to TRBJ2-5, with D possibly matching TRBD2 (6 bases). CDR1 KGHDR and CDR2 SFDVKD come from the germline V gene. CDR3 size: 14 residues. Trimming took off 9 bases at V and 5 bases at J, with 18 bases between the two ends. The CDR3: CATPWGRRAETQYF. The CDR3, as DNA: TGTGCCACCCCCTGGGGCCGGAGGGCGGAGACCCAGTACTTC.

The CDR3 spells CASSLLAELNEQFF. CDR3 nucleotides: TGTGCCAGTAGTTTACTAGCGGAGTTAAATGAGCAGTTCTTC. V is TRBV19 and J is TRBJ2-1; 8 bases are shared with TRBD2. Looked up from germline, CDR1 is LNHDA and CDR2 is SQIVND (reference sequence). The CDR3 consists of 14 residues. V lost 5 bases to trimming and J lost 7 bases; unmatched junction nucleotides: 7.

This chain's CDR3 is CASSWVGGRSPLHF. For the CDR3, the DNA is TGTGCCAGCAGCTGGGTAGGGGGTAGATCACCCCTCCACTTT. The gene calls are TRBV28 and TRBJ1-6, with a weak D call TRBD1 (6 bases). V lost 6 bases to trimming and J lost 10 bases, with 16 bases between them. The CDR3 runs 14 residues. Germline lookup yields CDR1 MDHEN and CDR2 SYDVKM.

The sample holds one count of this clone. The genes are TRBV4-3 and TRBJ2-1; D is unclear. The germline V gene has CDR1 LGHNA and CDR2 YSLEER. Between the trimmed V and J ends, which lost 2 bases and 2 bases, there was a span of 10 bases. The CDR3 consists of 15 residues. CDR3 sequence: CASSQSIYAYNEQFF. The CDR3 nucleotides read TGCGCCAGCAGCCAAAGCATTTACGCCTACAATGAGCAGTTCTTC.

The CDR3 DNA reads as TGCGCCAGCAGCCCTCGTTTGGCTAGCGGGGCTATGAGTACCGGGGAGCTGTTTTTT. Translating it yields CASSPRLASGAMSTGELFF. This sequence joins TRBV4-3 and TRBJ2-2; 9 bases are shared with TRBD2. After removal of 4 bases from V and 5 bases from J, the junction contained 17 bases not matched to a gene. CDR3 size: 19 residues. Per the germline V gene, CDR1 is LGHNA and CDR2 is YSLEER.

This clone has just one count. The chain has TRBV2 and TRBJ2-2, with 10 bases lining up with TRBD2. V shed 5 bases and J 5 bases; nucleotides not matched to a gene: 5. CDR1 is SNHLY, CDR2 FYNNEI, per germline. The CDR3 is made up of 15 amino acids. CDR3 in DNA: TGTGCCAGCAGTTCCCGGACTAGCGGAACCGGGGAGCTGTTTTTT. Protein sequence: CASSSRTSGTGELFF. Full variable domain (rest looked up from reference TRBV2 and TRBJ2-2): EPEVTQTPSHQVTQMGQEVILRCVPISNHLYFYWYRQILGQKVEFLVSFYNNEISEKSEIFDDQFSVERPDGSNFTLKIRSTKLEDSAMYFCASSSRTSGTGELFFGEGSRLTVL.

The chain joins TRBV29-1 to TRBJ2-7, with 9 bases fitting TRBD1. V lost 4 bases, J lost 4 bases, and 14 bases stayed unmatched. The germline CDR1 and CDR2 sequences are SQVTM and ANQGSEA. This CDR3 spans 16 amino acids. The CDR3 sequence is CSVGAPGQGLGYEQYF. The CDR3 DNA reads as TGCAGCGTTGGGGCCCCGGGACAGGGTTTGGGGTACGAGCAGTACTTC.

The chain is built from TRBV25-1 and TRBJ1-1, with TRBD1 as a possible D gene (6 bases). Germline V gives CDR1 MGHDK, CDR2 SYGVNS. The CDR3 has 15 residues. Trimming stripped 0 bases from V and 3 bases from J, with 11 bases between. The CDR3 loop reads CASSEYWGGDTEAFF. The CDR3 bases are TGTGCCAGCAGTGAATATTGGGGGGGCGACACTGAAGCTTTCTTT.

The V and J genes are TRBV7-8 and TRBJ2-7; 7 bases are a match to TRBD2. The CDR3 totals 16 residues. V gave up 1 base and J gave up 4 bases; unmatched junction bases: 10. Germline lookup yields CDR1 SGHVS and CDR2 FQNEAQ. The CDR3 coding sequence is TGTGCCAGCAGCTTAGAAGGCGCTAGCGGAAGTTACGAGCAGTACTTC. Its translation is CASSLEGASGSYEQYF. The whole variable domain, filled in from reference TRBV7-8 and TRBJ2-7, reads GAGVSQSPRYKVAKRGQDVALRCDPISGHVSLFWYQQALGQGPEFLTYFQNEAQLDKSGLPSDRFFAERPEGSVSTLKIQRTQQEDSAVYLCASSLEGASGSYEQYFGPGTRLTVT.

The chain links TRBV24-1 to TRBJ2-1; TRBD2 matches 10 bases. The V and J ends lost 6 bases and 7 bases, in that order; junction bases with no gene match: 5. This CDR3 has 14 residues. The V gene's germline CDR1 is KGHDR and CDR2 SFDVKD. CDR3 in amino acids: CATSPAGGRNEQFF. Written as DNA, the CDR3 is TGTGCCACCAGTCCAGCGGGAGGGCGGAATGAGCAGTTCTTC.

V gene TRBV28 combines with J gene TRBJ2-1; 10 bases map to TRBD2. The junction had 5 bases not matched to a gene; V was cut back by 5 bases and J by 1 base. CDR3 length: 16 residues. CDR1 is MDHEN, CDR2 SYDVKM, per germline. The CDR3 here is CASSKGLAVSYNEQFF. The DNA of the CDR3 is TGTGCCAGCAGTAAAGGACTAGCGGTTTCCTACAATGAGCAGTTCTTC.

The chain employs TRBV19 and TRBJ2-2, with D possibly matching TRBD1 (6 bases). CDR3 length equals 15 residues. Trimming pared 6 bases from V and 5 bases from J, leaving 16 bases between. Germline V gene data show CDR1 as LNHDA and CDR2 as SQIVND (reference sequence). The CDR3 DNA is TGTGCCAGTAGGACACAGTCAGGGGCGACCGGGGAGCTGTTTTTT. Encoded protein: CASRTQSGATGELFF.

The V gene is TRBV9, the J gene TRBJ1-5; D not certain. Germline CDR1 is SGDLS and CDR2 is YYNGEE. This CDR3 has 15 amino acids. V shed 0 bases and J shed 0 bases, with 7 bases lying between them. In DNA, the CDR3 is TGTGCCAGCAGCGTAGGCACTAATAGCAATCAGCCCCAGCATTTT. Translated: CASSVGTNSNQPQHF.

This chain joins TRBV20-1 and TRBJ2-5; 11 bases agree with TRBD2. Trimming cost V 3 bases and J 4 bases; bases outside gene matches: 7. The length of the CDR3 is 15 residues. Germline CDR1 is DFQATT and CDR2 is SNEGSKA (reference sequence). The CDR3 DNA reads as TGCAGTGCTAGTTATAGCGGGGGGGCCCTAGAGACCCAGTACTTC. It specifies CSASYSGGALETQYF.

The genes are TRBV3-1 (or the pseudogene TRBV3-2) and TRBJ2-2; D gene unclear. The CDR3 covers 12 residues. Germline V gives CDR1 LGHDT, CDR2 YNNKEL (reference sequence). The V end was cut by 1 base, the J end by 6 bases, with 3 bases between. Here the CDR3 DNA reads TGTGCCAGCAGCCAAGGGCCCGGGGAGCTGTTTTTT. Translation: CASSQGPGELFF.

DNA for the CDR3: TGCGCCAGCAGTTCATGGACTAGCGGGGTAAATGAGCAGTTCTTC. Translating gives CASSSWTSGVNEQFF. This chain joins TRBV4-1 and TRBJ2-1, with 12 bases identical to TRBD2. CDR3 length: 15 amino acids. Germline V lookup: CDR1 MGHRA, CDR2 YSYEKL. V dropped 6 bases and J dropped 7; count of bases not matched to a gene: 7.

This clone was detected once. The chain uses TRBV11-3 and TRBJ2-7; TRBD2 matches 7 bases. Germline V gene sequence: CDR1 SGHNT, CDR2 YENEEA. The V gene end was trimmed by 5 bases and the J gene end by 2 bases; junction bases not matched to a gene: 6. CDR3 length equals 14 residues. CDR3 residues: CASSPGGTTYEQYF. As DNA, the CDR3 is TGTGCCAGCAGCCCCGGCGGGACTACCTACGAGCAGTACTTC.

The table lists this clone with a count of one. The chain carries TRBV3-1 (or the pseudogene TRBV3-2) and TRBJ2-7; 10 bases are a match to TRBD1. The CDR3 runs 15 residues. With V trimmed by 4 bases and J by 2 bases, 5 bases remained unmatched. Germline CDR1 and CDR2: LGHDT and YNNKEL (reference sequence). The CDR3 DNA follows: TGTGCCAGCAGCCGGGGACAGGGGAATCCCTACGAGCAGTACTTC. Residues: CASSRGQGNPYEQYF.

The chain recombines TRBV6-5 with TRBJ1-4; D ambiguous. This CDR3 is built from 13 residues. Germline-derived CDR1 and CDR2 are MNHEY and SVGAGI. V dropped 8 bases and J dropped 8 bases, with 15 bases sitting between them. CDR3 sequence (DNA): TGTGCCAGCCTCCCCGGAGGATCCGAAAAACTGTTTTTT. Translating it yields CASLPGGSEKLFF.

This clone appeared a single time. The J gene is TRBJ1-1, the V gene TRBV15, with 10 positions matching TRBD1. The germline gives CDR1 LNHNV, CDR2 YYDKDF (reference sequence). The CDR3 runs 16 residues. Losses at the gene ends were 4 bases for V and 0 bases for J; bases not matched to a gene: 5. The CDR3 loop is CATSIRQGAVNTEAFF. The CDR3, as DNA: TGTGCCACCAGCATTAGACAGGGGGCAGTGAACACTGAAGCTTTCTTT.

This clone was detected a few times. This rearrangement joins TRBV5-1 to TRBJ2-1; 11 nucleotides match TRBD2. Germline values: CDR1 SGHRS, CDR2 YFSETQ. This CDR3 has 16 amino acids. J gave up 7 bases and V 4 bases, and 10 bases lay outside the gene matches. The CDR3 reads CASSRTSGPGLNEQFF. The CDR3 DNA is TGCGCCAGCAGCCGGACTAGCGGGCCCGGGTTGAATGAGCAGTTCTTC.

The gene calls are TRBV27 and TRBJ2-7; a weak D match, TRBD2 (5 bases). The CDR3 has 14 amino acids. Germline-derived CDR1 and CDR2 are MNHEY and SMNVEV (reference sequence). V was pared by 3 bases and J by 6 bases, with 15 bases between. This CDR3 is CASSFNFGVGEQYF. The CDR3 DNA is TGTGCCAGCAGTTTTAATTTCGGGGTCGGCGAGCAGTACTTC.